The present T cell receptor (beta chain) was sequenced within a study of shared clonotypes between healthy human individuals. Study outcomes and limitations: The four-donor shared clonotypes exceeded non-shared clonotypes in generation probability, with non-shared ones scoring lower.

This clone was observed once. Its cognate antigen is unknown. The CDR3 consists of 15 residues. Germline CDR1 reads MDHEN; CDR2 reads SYDVKM. Trimming stripped 5 bases from V and 2 bases from J, with 13 bases between. A deep-level run was used for the assay. Sequencing was performed with immunoSEQ multiplex PCR; in TCRdb, only in-frame clones are kept and a portion is missing. The sample shows some 500,000 clones, more than 95% of them seen only once. The source of this sequence is a woman in her twenties or thirties in good health. Sequenced material: naive CD4+ T cells sorted from blood. As for subset: CD45RA+ positively selected. V is TRBV28 and J is TRBJ1-5; D remains unclear. CDR3 sequence reads: CASSQRPGRNQPQHF. CDR3 DNA: TGTGCCAGCAGTCAACGACCGGGCCGCAATCAGCCCCAGCATTTT.